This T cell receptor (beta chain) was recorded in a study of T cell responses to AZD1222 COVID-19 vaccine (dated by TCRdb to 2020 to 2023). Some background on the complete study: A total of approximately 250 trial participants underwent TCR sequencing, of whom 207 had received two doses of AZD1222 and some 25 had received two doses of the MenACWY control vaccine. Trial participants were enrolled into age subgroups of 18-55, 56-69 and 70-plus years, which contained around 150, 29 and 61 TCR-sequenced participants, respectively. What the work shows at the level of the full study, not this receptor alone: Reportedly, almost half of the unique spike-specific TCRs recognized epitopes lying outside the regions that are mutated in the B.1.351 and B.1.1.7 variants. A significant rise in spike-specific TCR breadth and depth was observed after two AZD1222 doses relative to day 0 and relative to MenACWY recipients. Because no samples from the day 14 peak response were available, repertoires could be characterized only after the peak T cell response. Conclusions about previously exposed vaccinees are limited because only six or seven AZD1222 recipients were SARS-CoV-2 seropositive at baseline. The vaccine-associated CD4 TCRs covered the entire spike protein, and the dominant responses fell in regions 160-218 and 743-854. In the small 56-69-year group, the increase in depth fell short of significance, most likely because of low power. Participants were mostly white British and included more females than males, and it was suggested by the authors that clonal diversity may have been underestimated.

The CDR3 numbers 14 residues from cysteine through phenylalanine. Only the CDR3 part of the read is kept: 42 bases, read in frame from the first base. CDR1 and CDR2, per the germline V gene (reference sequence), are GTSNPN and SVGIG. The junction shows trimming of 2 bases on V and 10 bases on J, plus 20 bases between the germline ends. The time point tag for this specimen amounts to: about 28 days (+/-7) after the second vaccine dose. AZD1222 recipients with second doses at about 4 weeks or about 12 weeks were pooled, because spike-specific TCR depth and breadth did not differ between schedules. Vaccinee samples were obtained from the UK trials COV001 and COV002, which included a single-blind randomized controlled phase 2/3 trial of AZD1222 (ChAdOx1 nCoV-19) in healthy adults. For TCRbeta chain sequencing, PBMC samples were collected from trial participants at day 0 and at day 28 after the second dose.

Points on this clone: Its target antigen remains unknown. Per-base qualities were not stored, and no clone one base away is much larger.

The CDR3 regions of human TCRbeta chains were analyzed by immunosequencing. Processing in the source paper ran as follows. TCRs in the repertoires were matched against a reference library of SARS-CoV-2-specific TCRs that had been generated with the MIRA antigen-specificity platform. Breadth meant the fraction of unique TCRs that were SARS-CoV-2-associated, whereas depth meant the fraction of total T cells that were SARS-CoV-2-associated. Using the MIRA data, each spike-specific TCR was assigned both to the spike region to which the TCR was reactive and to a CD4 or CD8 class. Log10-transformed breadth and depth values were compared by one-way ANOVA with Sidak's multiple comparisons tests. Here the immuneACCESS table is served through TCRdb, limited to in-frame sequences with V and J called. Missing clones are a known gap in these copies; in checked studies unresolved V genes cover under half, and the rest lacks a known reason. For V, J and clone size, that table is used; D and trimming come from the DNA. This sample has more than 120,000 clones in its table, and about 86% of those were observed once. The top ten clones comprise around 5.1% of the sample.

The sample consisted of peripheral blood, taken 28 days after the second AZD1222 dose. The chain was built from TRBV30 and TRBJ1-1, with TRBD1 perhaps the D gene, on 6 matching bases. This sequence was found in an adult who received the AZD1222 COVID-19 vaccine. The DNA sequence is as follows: TGTGCCTGGAGTCGAATTAAGCGGGAGGGGGGAGCTTTCTTT. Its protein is CAWSRIKREGGAFF.